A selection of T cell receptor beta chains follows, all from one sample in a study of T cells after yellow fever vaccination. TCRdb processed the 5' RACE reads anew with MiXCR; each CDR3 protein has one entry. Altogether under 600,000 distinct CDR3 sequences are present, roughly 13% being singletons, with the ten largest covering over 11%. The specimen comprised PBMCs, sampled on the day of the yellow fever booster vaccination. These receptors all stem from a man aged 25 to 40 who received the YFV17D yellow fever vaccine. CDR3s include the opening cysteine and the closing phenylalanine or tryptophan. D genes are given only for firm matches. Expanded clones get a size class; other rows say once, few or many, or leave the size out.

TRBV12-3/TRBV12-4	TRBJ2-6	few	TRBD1	TGTGCCGGGGGACAGTCAATCTCTGGGGCCAACGTCCTGACTTTC	CAGGQSISGANVLTF
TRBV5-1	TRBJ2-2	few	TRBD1	TGCGCCAGCAGCCTAGAGGGGGCCAGGACCGGGGAGCTGTTTTTT	CASSLEGARTGELFF
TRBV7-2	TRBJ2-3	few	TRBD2	TGTGCCAGCAGCTTATGGGGGAGGGACACAGATACGCAGTATTTT	CASSLWGRDTDTQYF
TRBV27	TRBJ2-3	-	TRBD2	TGTGCCAGCGCCAGTTCGAACGGGAGGTACGATACGCAGTATTTT	CASASSNGRYDTQYF
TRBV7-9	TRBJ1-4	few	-	TGTGCCAGCAGCTTAGGGGGGCCAGTTGAAGATGAAAAACTGTTTTTT	CASSLGGPVEDEKLFF
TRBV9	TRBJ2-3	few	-	TGTGCCAGCAGCGTAACTGGTGGTGTAGATACGCAGTATTTT	CASSVTGGVDTQYF
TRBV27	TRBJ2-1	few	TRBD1	TGTGCCAGCGGTGACAGGGGCTACAATGAGCAGTTCTTC	CASGDRGYNEQFF
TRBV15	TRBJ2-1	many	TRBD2	TGTGCCACCAGCAGCGTACGGGAGGACCCCTACAATGAGCAGTTCTTC	CATSSVREDPYNEQFF
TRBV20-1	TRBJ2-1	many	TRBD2	TGCAGTGCTAGAGCTAGCGGGATTCTCAATGAGCAGTTCTTC	CSARASGILNEQFF
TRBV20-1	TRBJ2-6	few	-	TGCAGTGCTAGACGCGGGGCCAACGTCCTGACTTTC	CSARRGANVLTF
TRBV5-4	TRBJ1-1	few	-	TGTGCCAGCAGCCCGGACCTAACGGGCACTGAAGCTTTCTTT	CASSPDLTGTEAFF
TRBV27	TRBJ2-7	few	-	TGTGCCAGCAGTTTATCCCCTTGGACCCGGGACAACGAGCAGTACTTC	CASSLSPWTRDNEQYF